This TCR beta chain is drawn from a study of T-cell memory formation after mild COVID-19. Constant-segment primers and 5'RACE yielded cDNA libraries for TCR alpha and TCR beta, each carrying sample barcodes and UMIs. TCRdb reanalysed the 5' RACE reads using MiXCR and keeps one entry per CDR3 protein. The data contain some 57,000 distinct CDR3 sequences, approximately 12% of them singletons. A remark on this clonotype: Antigen specificity is unknown.

Germline CDR1 reads SGHRS; CDR2 reads YFSETQ. The CDR3 runs 14 residues. With V trimmed by 2 bases and J by 7 bases, 5 bases remained unmatched. Study results and limitations: Clones that got smaller from day 15 to 85 had even CD4/CD8, while clones growing later tipped toward CD4+. There were some responding clones in pre-infection memory, which suggested that cross-reactive memory had joined.

The receptor was derived from a young man who had mild COVID-19 (a few samples of this study predate the infection). Cell type and time point are not known. Sequenced input: PBMCs or a T cell subset sorted from them (not recorded which). The chain combines TRBV5-1 with TRBJ1-4; 7 nucleotides match TRBD1. The CDR3 nucleotides read TGCGCCAGCAGCTTTGTAGGGGGCGGTGAAAAACTGTTTTTT. Residues: CASSFVGGGEKLFF.